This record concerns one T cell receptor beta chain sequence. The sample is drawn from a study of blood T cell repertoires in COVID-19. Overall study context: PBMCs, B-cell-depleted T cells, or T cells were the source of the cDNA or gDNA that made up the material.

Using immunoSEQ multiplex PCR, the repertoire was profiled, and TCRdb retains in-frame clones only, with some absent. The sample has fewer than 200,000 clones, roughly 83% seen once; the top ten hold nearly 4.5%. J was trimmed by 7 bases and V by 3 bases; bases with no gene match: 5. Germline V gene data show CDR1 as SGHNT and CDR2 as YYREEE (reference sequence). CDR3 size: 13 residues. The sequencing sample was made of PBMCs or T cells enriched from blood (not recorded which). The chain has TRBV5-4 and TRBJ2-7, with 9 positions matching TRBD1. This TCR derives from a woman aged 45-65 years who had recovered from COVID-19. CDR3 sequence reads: CASSSDRGLEQYV. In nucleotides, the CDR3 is TGTGCCAGCAGCTCGGACAGGGGCTTGGAGCAGTACGTC.